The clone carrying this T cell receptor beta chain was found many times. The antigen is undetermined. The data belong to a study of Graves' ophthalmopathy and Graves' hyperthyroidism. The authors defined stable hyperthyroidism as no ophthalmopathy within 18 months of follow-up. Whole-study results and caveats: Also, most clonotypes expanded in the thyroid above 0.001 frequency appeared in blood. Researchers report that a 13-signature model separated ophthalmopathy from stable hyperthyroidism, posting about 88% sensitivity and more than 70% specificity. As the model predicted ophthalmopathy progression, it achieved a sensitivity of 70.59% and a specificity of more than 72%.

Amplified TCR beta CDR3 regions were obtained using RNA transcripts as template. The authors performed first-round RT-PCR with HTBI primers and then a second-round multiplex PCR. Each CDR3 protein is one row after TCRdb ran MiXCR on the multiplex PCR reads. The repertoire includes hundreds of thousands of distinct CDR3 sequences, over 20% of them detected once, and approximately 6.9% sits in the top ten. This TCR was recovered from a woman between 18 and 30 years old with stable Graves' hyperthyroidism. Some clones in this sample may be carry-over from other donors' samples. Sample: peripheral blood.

The CDR3 DNA reads as TGCAGCGTTGAGGGAGCGACTAGCGCCACCTACGAGCAGTACTTC. The encoded protein is CSVEGATSATYEQYF. The chain joins TRBV29-1 to TRBJ2-7, with 8 bases lining up with TRBD2. The CDR3 has 15 amino acids. The junction had 9 bases not matched to a gene; V was cut back by 3 bases and J by 2 bases. CDR1 and CDR2 from the germline V gene are SQVTM and ANQGSEA.